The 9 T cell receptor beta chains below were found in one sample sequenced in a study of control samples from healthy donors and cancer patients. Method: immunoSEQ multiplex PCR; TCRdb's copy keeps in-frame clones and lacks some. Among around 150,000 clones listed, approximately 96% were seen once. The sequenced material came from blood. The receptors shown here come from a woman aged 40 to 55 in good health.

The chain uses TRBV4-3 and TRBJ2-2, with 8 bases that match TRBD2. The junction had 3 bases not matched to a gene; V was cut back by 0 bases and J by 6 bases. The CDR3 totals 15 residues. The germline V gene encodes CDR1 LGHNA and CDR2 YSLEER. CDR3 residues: CASSQDGRGAGELFF. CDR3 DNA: TGCGCCAGCAGCCAAGATGGGCGGGGGGCCGGGGAGCTGTTTTTT.

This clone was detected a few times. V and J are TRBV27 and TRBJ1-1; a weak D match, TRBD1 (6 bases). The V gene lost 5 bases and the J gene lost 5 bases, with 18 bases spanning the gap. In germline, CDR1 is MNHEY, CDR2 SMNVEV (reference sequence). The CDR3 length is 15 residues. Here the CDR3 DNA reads TGTGCCAGCAGTGGAAACCCAGGGGTTGGGACTGAAGCTTTCTTT. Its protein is CASSGNPGVGTEAFF.

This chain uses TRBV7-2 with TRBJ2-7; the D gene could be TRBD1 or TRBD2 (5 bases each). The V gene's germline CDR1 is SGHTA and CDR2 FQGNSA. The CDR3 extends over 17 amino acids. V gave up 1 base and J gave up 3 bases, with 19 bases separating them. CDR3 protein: CASSLGPGRGASYEQYF. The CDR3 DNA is TGTGCCAGCAGCTTAGGACCGGGACGTGGAGCCAGCTACGAGCAGTACTTC.

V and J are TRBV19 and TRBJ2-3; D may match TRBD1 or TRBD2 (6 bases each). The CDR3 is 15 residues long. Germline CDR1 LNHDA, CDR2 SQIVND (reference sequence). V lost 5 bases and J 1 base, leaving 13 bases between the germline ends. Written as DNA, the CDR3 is TGTGCCAGTAGTCCGGAGGGACACCGCACAGATACGCAGTATTTT. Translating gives CASSPEGHRTDTQYF.

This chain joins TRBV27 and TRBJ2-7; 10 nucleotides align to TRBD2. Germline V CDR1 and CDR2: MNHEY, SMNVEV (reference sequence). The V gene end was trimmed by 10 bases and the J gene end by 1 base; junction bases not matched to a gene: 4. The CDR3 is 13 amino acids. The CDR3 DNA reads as TGTGCCACCCGGACTAGCGGATCCTACGAGCAGTACTTC. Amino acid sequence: CATRTSGSYEQYF.

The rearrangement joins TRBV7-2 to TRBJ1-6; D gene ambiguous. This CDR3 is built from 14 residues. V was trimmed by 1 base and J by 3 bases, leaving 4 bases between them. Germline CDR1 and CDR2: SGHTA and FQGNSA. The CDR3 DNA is TGTGCCAGCAGCTTAGATCACTATAATTCACCCCTCCACTTT. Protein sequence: CASSLDHYNSPLHF.

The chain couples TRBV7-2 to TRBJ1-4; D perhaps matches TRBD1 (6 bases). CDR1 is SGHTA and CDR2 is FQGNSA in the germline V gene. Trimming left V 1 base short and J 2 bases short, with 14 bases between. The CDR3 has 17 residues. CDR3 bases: TGTGCCAGCAGCTTAGATGGGGGGGGCAGTACTAATGAAAAACTGTTTTTT. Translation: CASSLDGGGSTNEKLFF.

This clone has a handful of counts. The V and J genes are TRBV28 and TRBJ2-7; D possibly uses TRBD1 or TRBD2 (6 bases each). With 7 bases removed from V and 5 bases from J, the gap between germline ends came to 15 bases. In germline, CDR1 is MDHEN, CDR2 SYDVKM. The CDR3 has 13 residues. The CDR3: CASMGGRDNEQYF. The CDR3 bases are TGTGCCAGCATGGGGGGCAGGGACAACGAGCAGTACTTC. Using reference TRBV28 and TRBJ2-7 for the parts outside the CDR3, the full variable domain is DVKVTQSSRYLVKRTGEKVFLECVQDMDHENMFWYRQDPGLGLRLIYFSYDVKMKEKGDIPEGYSVSREKKERFSLILESASTNQTSMYLCASMGGRDNEQYFGPGTRLTVT.

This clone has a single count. CDR3 sequence: CASTPGTAYNEQFF. As DNA, the CDR3 is TGTGCCAGTACTCCCGGGACAGCTTACAATGAGCAGTTCTTC. This chain links TRBV19 with TRBJ2-1; 7 nucleotides match TRBD1. Germline-derived CDR1 and CDR2 are LNHDA and SQIVND (reference sequence). The CDR3 is made up of 14 amino acids. V gave up 7 bases and J gave up 4 bases; unmatched junction bases: 7.